Listed below are T cell receptor beta chains from one sample, sequenced in a study of blood T cell repertoires in COVID-19. TCRdb's table, derived via immunoSEQ multiplex PCR, lists solely in-frame clones and lacks some. The data contain under 100,000 clones, 85% to 90% of them seen just once; the ten biggest clones take up approximately 4.2%. Sequencing was carried out using peripheral blood. These receptors originate from a man aged 45 to 65 with active COVID-19. Each CDR3 is given with its conserved first and last residue. D genes are given only for firm matches. The size field is filled for only some rows; it gives once, few, many or a size class.

J gene,clone size,V gene,D gene,CDR3 DNA,CDR3 protein
TRBJ2-7,NA,TRBV28,NA,TGTGCCAGCAACCGGGACACCTCCTACGAGCAGTACTTC,CASNRDTSYEQYF
TRBJ2-7,NA,TRBV20-1,NA,TGCAGTGCCAAAAGCGGGCACGAGCAGTACTTC,CSAKSGHEQYF
TRBJ2-7,NA,TRBV5-1,TRBD2,TGCGCCAGCAGGGAGCTAGCGGATTCCTACGAGCAGTACTTC,CASRELADSYEQYF
TRBJ1-4,NA,TRBV9,TRBD1,TGTGCCAGCAGCGTTGGGGACAGGGTAAATGAAAAACTGTTTTTT,CASSVGDRVNEKLFF
TRBJ2-7,NA,TRBV5-8,TRBD1,TGTGCCAGCAGCTCGCTAAGGGACAGGGGCTACGAGCAGTACTTC,CASSSLRDRGYEQYF
TRBJ2-7,once,TRBV5-8,NA,TGTGCCAGCAGCGAGAACCTGTACGAGCAGTACTTC,CASSENLYEQYF
TRBJ2-2,NA,TRBV9,TRBD1,TGTGCCAGCAGCGTTGGGACAGGCACCACCGGGGAGCTGTTTTTT,CASSVGTGTTGELFF
TRBJ2-7,once,TRBV11-3,TRBD2,TGTGCCAGCACCCCGGGACTAGGATGTTGCGAGCAGTACTTC,CASTPGLGCCEQYF
TRBJ2-4,NA,TRBV18,TRBD1,TGTGCCAGCTCACCCGCACGACAGGGTCACATTCAGTACTTC,CASSPARQGHIQYF
TRBJ2-3,once,TRBV5-1,NA,TGCGCCAGCAGGCCGGGGGAAAGCACAGATACGCAGTATTTT,CASRPGESTDTQYF
TRBJ2-1,NA,TRBV19,TRBD2,TGTGCCAGTAGTATAGTAGCGGGAGGGCCCAATGAGCAGTTCTTC,CASSIVAGGPNEQFF
TRBJ2-7,NA,TRBV6-2/TRBV6-3,TRBD2,TGTGCCAGCAGTTACCTAGCGGTGGCCTACGAGCAGTACTTC,CASSYLAVAYEQYF
TRBJ2-7,NA,TRBV7-8,NA,TGTGCCAGCAGCCCCCGGCGGTGGGGGGAAGACGAGCAGTACTTC,CASSPRRWGEDEQYF
TRBJ2-7,NA,TRBV28,TRBD2,TGTGCCAGCAGTCCATCTAGCGGGAGTAGGTACGAGCAGTACTTC,CASSPSSGSRYEQYF
TRBJ2-4,NA,TRBV13,NA,TGTGCCAGCAGTTTTTTTCAGGGGACCTTAGCCAAAAACATTCAGTACTTC,CASSFFQGTLAKNIQYF
TRBJ1-1,NA,TRBV25-1,NA,TGTGCCAGCAGCCCAGGGTGGTACACTGAAGCTTTCTTT,CASSPGWYTEAFF
TRBJ1-4,NA,TRBV6-5,NA,TGTGCCAGCAGCGGTTTTCCTAATGAAAAACTGTTTTTT,CASSGFPNEKLFF
TRBJ1-3,NA,TRBV29-1,NA,TGCAGCGCTATCGTCGCTGGAAACACCATATATTTT,CSAIVAGNTIYF
TRBJ2-2,few,TRBV18,NA,TGTGCCAGCTCACCACCCTCCCTAGCGACCGGGGAGCTGTTTTTT,CASSPPSLATGELFF
TRBJ2-7,NA,TRBV5-1,TRBD1,TGCGCCAGCAGCCTGTTTAAGACAGGGGGAACCTACGAGCAGTACTTC,CASSLFKTGGTYEQYF
TRBJ2-1,NA,TRBV29-1,NA,TGCAGCGTTGAGGTGTCCCGAAGCGAGCAGTTCTTC,CSVEVSRSEQFF
TRBJ2-7,NA,TRBV24-1,NA,TGTGCCACCAGTGGAGGGTTCGAGCAGTACTTC,CATSGGFEQYF
TRBJ2-3,NA,TRBV5-4,NA,TGTGCCAGCAGCTCCGTACTAGATCAAGATACGCAGTATTTT,CASSSVLDQDTQYF
TRBJ2-2,NA,TRBV5-1,NA,TGCGCCAGCAGCTTGTCGACTAGCACCGGGGAGCTGTTTTTT,CASSLSTSTGELFF
TRBJ2-7,NA,TRBV18,NA,TGTGCCAGCTCCCCCCCTCCTAGGTTCTACGAGCAGTACTTC,CASSPPPRFYEQYF
TRBJ2-1,NA,TRBV3-1/TRBV3-2,NA,TGTGCCAGCAGCCAAGATCTTTGGAGTGAGCAGTTCTTC,CASSQDLWSEQFF
TRBJ1-1,NA,TRBV9,TRBD1,TGTGCCAGCAGCGTAGAGGGACAGGGGCGCCGAGATGAAGCTTTCTTT,CASSVEGQGRRDEAFF
TRBJ2-3,few,TRBV19,TRBD2,TGTGCCACCTCGGGGGGGAGTCCAGGCACAGATACGCAGTATTTT,CATSGGSPGTDTQYF
TRBJ2-7,NA,TRBV7-8,TRBD1,TGTGCCAGCACCCCGGACAGGGAAGATAACGAGCAGTACTTC,CASTPDREDNEQYF
TRBJ2-2,NA,TRBV24-1,NA,TGTGCCACCAGTAGCGGACCCGGGGAGCTGTTTTTT,CATSSGPGELFF
TRBJ1-5,few,TRBV6-2/TRBV6-3,TRBD1,TGTGCCAGCAGTCCAATAATAACAGGGGATTCGCCCCAGCATTTT,CASSPIITGDSPQHF
TRBJ2-7,NA,TRBV7-2,NA,TGTGCCAGCAGCTTAGGGGACTGGGGCTCCTACGAGCAGTACTTC,CASSLGDWGSYEQYF
TRBJ2-5,NA,TRBV4-1,TRBD2,TGCGCCAGCAGCCAAGACGGAGCGGGAGGGTGGTCCAAGTACTTC,CASSQDGAGGWSKYF
TRBJ1-6,NA,TRBV5-5,TRBD1,TGTGCCAGCAGCGGACTACCGGGACAGGGGGGTTCACCCCTCCACTTT,CASSGLPGQGGSPLHF
TRBJ1-2,NA,TRBV29-1,TRBD1,TGCAGCGTTGAGAGCTACGATCCCGGGACAGGGGGCGCTGGCTATGGCTACACCTTC,CSVESYDPGTGGAGYGYTF
TRBJ2-7,once,TRBV6-5,NA,TGTGCCAGCAGGGAGGGGTCCTACGAGCAGTACTTC,CASREGSYEQYF
TRBJ2-3,NA,TRBV7-8,NA,TGTGCCAGCAGCTTACCCCTACTACTAGCTCGCGCAGATACGCAGTATTTT,CASSLPLLLARADTQYF
TRBJ2-2,NA,TRBV15,NA,TGTGCCACCAGCAGAGGGGGACAAAACACCGGGGAGCTGTTTTTT,CATSRGGQNTGELFF
TRBJ2-1,NA,TRBV6-5,TRBD2,TGTGCCAGCAAGCGGGGCGGGGGATACAATGAGCAGTTCTTC,CASKRGGGYNEQFF
TRBJ1-3,NA,TRBV9,TRBD1,TGTGCCAGCAGCGTAGACAGGGGTCCAGGAAACACCATATATTTT,CASSVDRGPGNTIYF
TRBJ2-7,NA,TRBV10-3,NA,TGTGCCATCAGTGCTCCCCCCGGGAGTCCACCTCTCGAGCAGTACTTC,CAISAPPGSPPLEQYF
TRBJ1-2,NA,TRBV14,NA,TGTGCCAGCAGCCTCACAGGGAACTATGGCTACACCTTC,CASSLTGNYGYTF
TRBJ2-3,once,TRBV9,TRBD2,TGTGCCAGCAGCGTAGAGGAAGCGGGAGGATCAGATACGCAGTATTTT,CASSVEEAGGSDTQYF
TRBJ2-3,NA,TRBV2,NA,TGTGCCAGCAGAAAATTGGACATTGTTAGCACAGATACGCAGTATTTT,CASRKLDIVSTDTQYF
TRBJ1-4,NA,TRBV11-3,NA,TGTGCCAGCAGCTCGAGGTTTAATGAAAAACTGTTTTTT,CASSSRFNEKLFF
TRBJ1-1,once,TRBV3-1/TRBV3-2,NA,TGTGCCAGCAGCCAAGTACCAGGGCAGATGAACACTGAAGCTTTCTTT,CASSQVPGQMNTEAFF
TRBJ2-2,once,TRBV7-2,NA,TGTGCCAGCAGCCAGGACATAAACACCGGGGAGCTGTTTTTT,CASSQDINTGELFF
TRBJ2-3,NA,TRBV5-6,NA,TGTGCCAGCAGCCTACGGGTCGGGGGAGACGGGACAGATACGCAGTATTTT,CASSLRVGGDGTDTQYF
TRBJ1-5,NA,TRBV28,NA,TGTGCCAGCAGTTTATGGCTCGGGCAGCGGGCCCTCGTTGATCAGCCCCAGCATTTT,CASSLWLGQRALVDQPQHF
TRBJ2-7,once,TRBV28,TRBD2,TGTGCCAGCAGTCCTAATCCGGGACTAGCGGGAGGGGGGTCTCTTTACGAGCAGTACTTC,CASSPNPGLAGGGSLYEQYF
TRBJ2-5,NA,TRBV6-6,TRBD2,TGTGCCAGCAGTAAAGCGGGAGAAGAGACCCAGTACTTC,CASSKAGEETQYF
TRBJ2-1,NA,TRBV6-1,NA,TGTGCCAGCAGTGAAGGCGGCCGCGGGTGGTTCTTC,CASSEGGRGWFF
TRBJ2-1,NA,TRBV24-1,TRBD2,TGTGCCACCAGTTCTAGCGGGAGTCGTGAGCAGTTCTTC,CATSSSGSREQFF
TRBJ2-7,NA,TRBV5-1,NA,TGCGCCAGCAAGGGGGATAGCGAGCAGTACTTC,CASKGDSEQYF
TRBJ2-1,few,TRBV9,NA,TGTGCCAGCAGCGTCCGCGACAGGACGGCAAATGACAATGAGCAGTTCTTC,CASSVRDRTANDNEQFF
TRBJ2-1,NA,TRBV10-3,NA,TGTGCCACCACCGGGGGTAGCTACAATGAGCAGTTCTTC,CATTGGSYNEQFF
TRBJ1-2,NA,TRBV27,NA,TGTGCCAGCAGCAGCCGAGGTGGAGCTAACTATGGCTACACCTTC,CASSSRGGANYGYTF
TRBJ2-7,NA,TRBV6-5,NA,TGTGCCAGCAGTTTTGGAGACAGCTACGAGCAGTACTTC,CASSFGDSYEQYF
TRBJ2-1,NA,TRBV15,TRBD2,TGTGCCACCAGCGGACTAGCGGGAGACTACAATGAGCAGTTCTTC,CATSGLAGDYNEQFF
TRBJ2-3,NA,TRBV27,TRBD2,TGTGCCAGCAGTTTAGTGGCTAGCGGGTCAGATACGCAGTATTTT,CASSLVASGSDTQYF